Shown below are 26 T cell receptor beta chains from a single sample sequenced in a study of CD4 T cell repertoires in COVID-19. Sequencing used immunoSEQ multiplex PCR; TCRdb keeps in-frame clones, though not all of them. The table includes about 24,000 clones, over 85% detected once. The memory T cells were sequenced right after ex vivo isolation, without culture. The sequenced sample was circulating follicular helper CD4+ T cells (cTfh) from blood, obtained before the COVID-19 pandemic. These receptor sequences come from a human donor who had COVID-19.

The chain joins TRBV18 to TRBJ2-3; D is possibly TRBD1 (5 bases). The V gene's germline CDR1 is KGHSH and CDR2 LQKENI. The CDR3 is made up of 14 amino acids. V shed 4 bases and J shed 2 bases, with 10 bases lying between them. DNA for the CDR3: TGTGCCAGCTCACGGGGCAGGGACACAGATACGCAGTATTTT. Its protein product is CASSRGRDTDTQYF.

The DNA for the CDR3 is TGTGCCAGCACCCTAACAGGGGTCAACAATGAGCAGTTCTTC. The encoded protein is CASTLTGVNNEQFF. V usage is TRBV28 and J usage is TRBJ2-1; 7 nucleotides line up with TRBD1. Germline V gives CDR1 MDHEN, CDR2 SYDVKM. There are 14 residues in the CDR3. V lost 7 bases, J lost 5 bases, and 8 bases stayed unmatched.

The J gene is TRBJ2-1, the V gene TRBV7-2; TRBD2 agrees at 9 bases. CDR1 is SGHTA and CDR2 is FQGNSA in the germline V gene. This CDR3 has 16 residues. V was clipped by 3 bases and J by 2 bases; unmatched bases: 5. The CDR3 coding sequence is TGTGCCAGCAGCTTGAGGCTAGCGGGACCCTACAATGAGCAGTTCTTC. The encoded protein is CASSLRLAGPYNEQFF.

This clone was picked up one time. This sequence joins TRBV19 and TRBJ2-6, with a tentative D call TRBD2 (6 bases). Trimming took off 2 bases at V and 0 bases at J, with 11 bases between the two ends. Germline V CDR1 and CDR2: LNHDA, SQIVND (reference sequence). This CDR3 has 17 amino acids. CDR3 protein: CASSIPGGGSGANVLTF. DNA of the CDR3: TGTGCCAGTAGTATACCCGGGGGAGGCTCTGGGGCCAACGTCCTGACTTTC.

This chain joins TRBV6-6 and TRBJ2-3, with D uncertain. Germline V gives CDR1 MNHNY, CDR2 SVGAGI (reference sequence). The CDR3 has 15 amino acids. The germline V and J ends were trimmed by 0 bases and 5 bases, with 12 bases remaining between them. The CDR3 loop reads CASSYSETGVDTQYF. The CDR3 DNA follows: TGTGCCAGCAGTTACTCGGAAACCGGAGTAGATACGCAGTATTTT.

This CDR3 reads CASSLETGNQPQHF. The CDR3 nucleotides are TGCGCCAGCAGCTTAGAGACAGGCAATCAGCCCCAGCATTTT. V and J are TRBV5-1 and TRBJ1-5; D might be TRBD1 (5 bases). The CDR3 runs to 14 residues. CDR1 is SGHRS and CDR2 is YFSETQ in the germline V gene. V dropped 2 bases and J dropped 2 bases, with 8 bases sitting between them.

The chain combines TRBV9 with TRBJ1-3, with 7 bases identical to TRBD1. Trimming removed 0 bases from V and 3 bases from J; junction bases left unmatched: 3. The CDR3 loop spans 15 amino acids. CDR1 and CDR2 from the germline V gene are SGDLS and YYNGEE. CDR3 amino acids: CASSVETGYGNTIYF. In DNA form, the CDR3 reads TGTGCCAGCAGCGTAGAGACAGGGTATGGAAACACCATATATTTT.

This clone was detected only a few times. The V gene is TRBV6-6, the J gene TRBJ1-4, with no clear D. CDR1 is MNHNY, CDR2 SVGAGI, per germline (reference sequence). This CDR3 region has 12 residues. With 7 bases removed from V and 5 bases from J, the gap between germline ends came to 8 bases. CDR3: CASMAGNEKLFF. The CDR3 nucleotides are TGTGCCAGCATGGCGGGGAATGAAAAACTGTTTTTT.

The CDR3 sequence: CAWRHKAGEFQEQYF. The CDR3, as DNA: TGTGCCTGGAGACATAAGGCGGGAGAGTTCCAGGAGCAGTACTTC. This chain joins TRBV30 and TRBJ2-7; 7 positions match TRBD2. CDR3 length equals 15 residues. Germline loops: CDR1 GTSNPN, CDR2 SVGIG (reference sequence). Trimming at V came to 3 bases and at J to 7 bases, leaving 15 bases not matched to a gene.

The CDR3 spells CASSLARSIGAYQETQYF. In DNA form, the CDR3 reads TGTGCCAGCAGCTTAGCGCGTAGTATAGGGGCGTACCAAGAGACCCAGTACTTC. V gene TRBV7-6 combines with J gene TRBJ2-5; TRBD1 is a possible D gene (5 bases). The ends were cut back, 0 bases at V and 0 bases at J, with 17 bases in the middle. The CDR3 is 18 amino acids. Germline V gives CDR1 SGHVS, CDR2 FNYEAQ.

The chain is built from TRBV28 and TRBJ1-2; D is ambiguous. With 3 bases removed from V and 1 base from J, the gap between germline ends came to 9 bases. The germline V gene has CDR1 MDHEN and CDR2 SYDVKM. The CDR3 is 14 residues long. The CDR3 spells CASSFLSVNYGYTF. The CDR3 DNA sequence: TGTGCCAGCAGTTTCCTTTCGGTTAACTATGGCTACACCTTC.

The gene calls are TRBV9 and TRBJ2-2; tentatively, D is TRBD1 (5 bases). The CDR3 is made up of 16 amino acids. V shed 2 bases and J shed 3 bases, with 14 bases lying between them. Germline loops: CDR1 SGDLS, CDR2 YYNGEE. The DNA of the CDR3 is TGTGCCAGCAGCGTCGTAACAGGTCCGGACACCGGGGAGCTGTTTTTT. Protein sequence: CASSVVTGPDTGELFF.

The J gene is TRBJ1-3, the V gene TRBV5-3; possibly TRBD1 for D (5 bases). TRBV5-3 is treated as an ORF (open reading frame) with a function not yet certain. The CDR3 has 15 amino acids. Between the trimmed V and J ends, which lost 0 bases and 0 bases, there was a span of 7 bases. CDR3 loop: CARSLAGGSGNTIYF. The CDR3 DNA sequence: TGTGCCAGAAGCTTGGCCGGGGGCTCTGGAAACACCATATATTTT.

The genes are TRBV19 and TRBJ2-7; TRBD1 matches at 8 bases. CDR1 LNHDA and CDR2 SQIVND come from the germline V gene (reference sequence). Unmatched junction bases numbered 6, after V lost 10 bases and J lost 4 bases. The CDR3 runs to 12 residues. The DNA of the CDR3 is TGTGCCACGCAGGGGGACAGGTACGAGCAGTACTTC. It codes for CATQGDRYEQYF.

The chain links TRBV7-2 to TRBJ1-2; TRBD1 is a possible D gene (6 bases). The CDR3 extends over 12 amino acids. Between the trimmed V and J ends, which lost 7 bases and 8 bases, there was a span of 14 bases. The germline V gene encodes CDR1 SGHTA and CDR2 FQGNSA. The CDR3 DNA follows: TGTGCCAGCACCGAAACAGGGAGCGGCTACACCTTC. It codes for CASTETGSGYTF.

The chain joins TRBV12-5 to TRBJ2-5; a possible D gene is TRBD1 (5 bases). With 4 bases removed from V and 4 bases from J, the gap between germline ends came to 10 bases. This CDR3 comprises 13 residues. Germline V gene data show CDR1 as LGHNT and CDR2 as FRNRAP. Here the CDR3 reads CASGSPQGETQYF. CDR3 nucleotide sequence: TGTGCTAGTGGTTCCCCGCAGGGAGAGACCCAGTACTTC.

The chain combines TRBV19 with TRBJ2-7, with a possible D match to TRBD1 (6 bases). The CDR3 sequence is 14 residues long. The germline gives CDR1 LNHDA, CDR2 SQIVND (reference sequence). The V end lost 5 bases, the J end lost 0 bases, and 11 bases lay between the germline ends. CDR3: CASSPWDTSYEQYF. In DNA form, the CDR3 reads TGTGCCAGTAGTCCCTGGGACACCTCCTACGAGCAGTACTTC.

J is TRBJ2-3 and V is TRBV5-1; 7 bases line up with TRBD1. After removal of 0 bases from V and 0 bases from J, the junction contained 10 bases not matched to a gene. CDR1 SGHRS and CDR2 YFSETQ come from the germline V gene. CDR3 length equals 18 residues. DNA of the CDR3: TGCGCCAGCAGCTTGGGGGACAGAAGTTTTTCTAGCACAGATACGCAGTATTTT. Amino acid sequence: CASSLGDRSFSSTDTQYF.

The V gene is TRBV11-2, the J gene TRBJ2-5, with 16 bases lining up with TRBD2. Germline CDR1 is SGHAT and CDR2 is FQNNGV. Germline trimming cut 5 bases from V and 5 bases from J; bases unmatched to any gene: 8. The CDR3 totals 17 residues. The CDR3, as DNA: TGTGCCAGCAGCCAGGGGACTAGCGGGGGGGCCGTGGAGACCCAGTACTTC. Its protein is CASSQGTSGGAVETQYF.

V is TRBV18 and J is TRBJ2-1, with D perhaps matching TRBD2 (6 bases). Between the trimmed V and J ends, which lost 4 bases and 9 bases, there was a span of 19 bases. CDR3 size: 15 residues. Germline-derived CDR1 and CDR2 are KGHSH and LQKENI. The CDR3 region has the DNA TGTGCCAGCTCACGTTCGGGAGTAGGAAGTGCTGAGCAGTTCTTC. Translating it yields CASSRSGVGSAEQFF. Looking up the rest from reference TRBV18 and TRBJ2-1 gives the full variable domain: NAGVMQNPRHLVRRRGQEARLRCSPMKGHSHVYWYRQLPEEGLKFMVYLQKENIIDESGMPKERFSAEFPKEGPSILRIQQVVRGDSAAYFCASSRSGVGSAEQFFGPGTRLTVL.

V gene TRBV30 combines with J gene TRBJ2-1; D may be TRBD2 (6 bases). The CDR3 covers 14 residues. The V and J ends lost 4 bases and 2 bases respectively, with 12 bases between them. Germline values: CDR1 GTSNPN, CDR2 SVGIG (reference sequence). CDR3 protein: CAWNPGVAYNEQFF. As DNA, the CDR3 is TGTGCCTGGAACCCGGGAGTTGCCTACAATGAGCAGTTCTTC.

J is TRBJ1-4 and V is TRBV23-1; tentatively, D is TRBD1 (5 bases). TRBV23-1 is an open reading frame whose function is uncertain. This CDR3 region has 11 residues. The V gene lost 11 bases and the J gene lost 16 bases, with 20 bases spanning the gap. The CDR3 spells CAATWLGGEFF. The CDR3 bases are TGCGCCGCCACGTGGCTGGGAGGGGAGTTTTTT.

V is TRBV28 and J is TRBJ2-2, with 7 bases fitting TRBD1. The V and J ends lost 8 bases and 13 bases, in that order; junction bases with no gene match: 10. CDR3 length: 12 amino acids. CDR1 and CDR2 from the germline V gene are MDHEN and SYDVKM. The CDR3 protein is CASVDRVTGLFF. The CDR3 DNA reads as TGTGCCAGCGTTGACAGGGTGACTGGGCTGTTTTTT. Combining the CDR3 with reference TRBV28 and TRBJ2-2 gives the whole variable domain DVKVTQSSRYLVKRTGEKVFLECVQDMDHENMFWYRQDPGLGLRLIYFSYDVKMKEKGDIPEGYSVSREKKERFSLILESASTNQTSMYLCASVDRVTGLFFGEGSRLTVL.

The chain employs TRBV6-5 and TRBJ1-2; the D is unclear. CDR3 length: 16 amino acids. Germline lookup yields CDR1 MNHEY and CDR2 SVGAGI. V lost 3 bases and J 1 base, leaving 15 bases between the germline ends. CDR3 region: CASSYSQGRGNYGYTF. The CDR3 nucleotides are TGTGCCAGCAGTTATTCGCAAGGGCGGGGTAACTATGGCTACACCTTC.

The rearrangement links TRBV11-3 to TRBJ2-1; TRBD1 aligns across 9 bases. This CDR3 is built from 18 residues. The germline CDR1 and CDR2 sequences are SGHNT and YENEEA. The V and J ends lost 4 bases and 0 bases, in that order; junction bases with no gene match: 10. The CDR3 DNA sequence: TGTGCCAGCAGCTCAGGACAGGGGTCATGGGGCTCCTACAATGAGCAGTTCTTC. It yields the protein CASSSGQGSWGSYNEQFF.

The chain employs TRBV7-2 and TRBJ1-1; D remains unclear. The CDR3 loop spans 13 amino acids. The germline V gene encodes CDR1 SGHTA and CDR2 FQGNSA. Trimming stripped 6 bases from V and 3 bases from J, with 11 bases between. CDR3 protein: CASSSTRDTEAFF. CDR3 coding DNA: TGTGCCAGCAGTTCCACTCGGGACACTGAAGCTTTCTTT. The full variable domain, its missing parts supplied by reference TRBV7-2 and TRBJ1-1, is GAGVSQSPSNKVTEKGKDVELRCDPISGHTALYWYRQSLGQGLEFLIYFQGNSAPDKSGLPSDRFSAERTGGSVSTLTIQRTQQEDSAVYLCASSSTRDTEAFFGQGTRLTVV.